The T cell receptor (beta chain) under discussion was sequenced for a study of T cells in Graves' hyperthyroidism and ophthalmopathy. Cells are PBMCs isolated from about 10 ml of fresh blood. Points from the study as a whole: Ophthalmopathy and stable hyperthyroidism were told apart by a 13 V-J model.

The CDR3 consists of 11 residues. Germline V lookup: CDR1 SNHLY, CDR2 FYNNEI. Trimming removed 3 bases at V and 6 bases at J, with 5 bases between. This clonotype occurred a few times. Its antigen is unknown. Amplification targeted TCR beta CDR3 regions from RNA transcripts. HTBI primers were the set used in a first-round RT-PCR of the TCR CDR3. TCRdb used MiXCR to reprocess the multiplex PCR reads, holding one entry per CDR3 protein. The sample consists of around 700,000 distinct CDR3 sequences, roughly a sixth of them appearing once. Sequencing used blood. The receptor was derived from a woman aged 45-65 years with Graves' hyperthyroidism that later progressed to Graves' ophthalmopathy. The chain combines TRBV2 with TRBJ1-1; D uncertain. CDR3 nucleotides: TGTGCCAGCAGTGATACCTCTGAAGCTTTCTTT. It encodes CASSDTSEAFF.